This T cell receptor beta chain was identified in a study of CD8+ T cells in alopecia areata. Looking at the study overall: The study gave treated patients oral tofacitinib at 5 to 10 mg twice daily.

The authors extracted RNA and reverse transcribed it into cDNA as the sequencing template. Produced via immunoSEQ multiplex PCR; TCRdb's table is partial and in-frame only. Of fewer than 350,000 clones in the sample, about three fifths were seen once. Treatment here: oral pan-JAK inhibitor, 5-10 mg twice daily. As part of sample collection, lesional scalp punch biopsies and peripheral blood were taken from alopecia areata patients. The clonotype was recovered from a human donor with alopecia areata. The material was CD4+ T cells sorted from blood, obtained at week 24, from a patient treated with tofacitinib.

CDR3 region: CAGGYSNQPQHF. CDR3 in DNA: TGTGCCGGCGGGTATAGCAATCAGCCCCAGCATTTT. The J gene is TRBJ1-5, the V gene TRBV30, with unresolved D. Trimming stripped 8 bases from V and 0 bases from J, with 8 bases between. CDR1 and CDR2 (germline): GTSNPN, SVGIG (reference sequence). The CDR3 runs 12 residues.